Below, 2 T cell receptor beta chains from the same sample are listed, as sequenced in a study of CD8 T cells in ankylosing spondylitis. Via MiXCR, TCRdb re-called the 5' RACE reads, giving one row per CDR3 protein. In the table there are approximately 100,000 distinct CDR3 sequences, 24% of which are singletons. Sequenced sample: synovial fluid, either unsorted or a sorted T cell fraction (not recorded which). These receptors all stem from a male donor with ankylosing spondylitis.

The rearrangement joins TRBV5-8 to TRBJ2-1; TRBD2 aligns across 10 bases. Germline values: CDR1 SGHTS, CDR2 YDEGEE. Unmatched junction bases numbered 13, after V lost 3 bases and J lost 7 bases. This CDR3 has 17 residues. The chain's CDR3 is CASSSPLSGRAWNEQFF. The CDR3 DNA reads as TGTGCCAGCAGCTCCCCGTTGAGCGGGAGGGCTTGGAATGAGCAGTTCTTC.

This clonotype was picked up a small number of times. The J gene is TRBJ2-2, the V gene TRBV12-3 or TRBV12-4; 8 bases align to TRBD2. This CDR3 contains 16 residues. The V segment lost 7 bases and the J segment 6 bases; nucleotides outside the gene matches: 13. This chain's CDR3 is CASTPPQREIPGELFF. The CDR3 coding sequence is TGTGCCAGCACTCCCCCCCAGCGGGAGATTCCCGGGGAGCTGTTTTTT.